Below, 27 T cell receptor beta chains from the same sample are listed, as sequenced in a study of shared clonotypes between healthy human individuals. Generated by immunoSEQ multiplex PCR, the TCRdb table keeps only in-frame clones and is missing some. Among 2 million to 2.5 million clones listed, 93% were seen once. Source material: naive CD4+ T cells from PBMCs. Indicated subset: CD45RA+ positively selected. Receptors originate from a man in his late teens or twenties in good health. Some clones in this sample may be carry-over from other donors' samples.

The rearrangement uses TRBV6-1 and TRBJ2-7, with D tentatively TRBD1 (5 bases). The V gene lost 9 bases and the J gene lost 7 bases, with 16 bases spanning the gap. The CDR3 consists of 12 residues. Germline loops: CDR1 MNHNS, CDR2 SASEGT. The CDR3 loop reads CARGATKGEQYF. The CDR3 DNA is TGTGCCAGAGGGGCCACCAAAGGGGAGCAGTACTTC.

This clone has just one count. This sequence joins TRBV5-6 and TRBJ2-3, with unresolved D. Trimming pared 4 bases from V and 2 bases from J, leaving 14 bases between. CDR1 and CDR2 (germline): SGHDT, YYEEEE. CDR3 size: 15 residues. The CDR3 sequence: CASSGIQRYTDTQYF. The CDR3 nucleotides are TGTGCCAGCAGCGGTATACAGCGATACACAGATACGCAGTATTTT.

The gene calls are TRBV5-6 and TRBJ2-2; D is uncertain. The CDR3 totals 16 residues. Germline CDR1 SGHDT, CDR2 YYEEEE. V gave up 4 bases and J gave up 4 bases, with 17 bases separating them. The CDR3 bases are TGTGCCAGCAGCCCACTGGAGCGCCAGGCCACCGGGGAGCTGTTTTTT. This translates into CASSPLERQATGELFF.

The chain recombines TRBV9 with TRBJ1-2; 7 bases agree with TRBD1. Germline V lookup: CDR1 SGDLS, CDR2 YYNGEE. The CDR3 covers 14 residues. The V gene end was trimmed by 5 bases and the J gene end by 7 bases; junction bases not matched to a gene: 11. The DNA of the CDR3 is TGTGCCAGCAGTCGACTCGACAGGGTTAGTGGCTACACCTTC. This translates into CASSRLDRVSGYTF.

In DNA, the CDR3 is TGTGCCAGCAGGACAAGGTCCGAACAGCCCCAGCATTTT. Translation: CASRTRSEQPQHF. This chain connects TRBV27 to TRBJ1-5, with D unclear. The V gene lost 6 bases and the J gene lost 7 bases, with 13 bases spanning the gap. Germline CDR1 MNHEY, CDR2 SMNVEV (reference sequence). The CDR3 has 13 residues.

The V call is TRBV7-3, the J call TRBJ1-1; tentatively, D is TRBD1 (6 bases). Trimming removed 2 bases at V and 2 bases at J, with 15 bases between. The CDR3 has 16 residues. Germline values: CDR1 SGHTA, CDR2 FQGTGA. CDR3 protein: CASSLFPAGANTEAFF. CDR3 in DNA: TGTGCCAGCAGCTTATTCCCGGCAGGGGCAAACACTGAAGCTTTCTTT.

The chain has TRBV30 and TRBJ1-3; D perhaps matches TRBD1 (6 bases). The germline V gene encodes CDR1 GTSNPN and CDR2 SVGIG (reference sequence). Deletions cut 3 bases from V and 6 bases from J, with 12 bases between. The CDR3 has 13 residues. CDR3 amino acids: CAWSRQVVNTIYF. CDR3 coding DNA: TGTGCCTGGAGCCGACAGGTCGTAAACACCATATATTTT.

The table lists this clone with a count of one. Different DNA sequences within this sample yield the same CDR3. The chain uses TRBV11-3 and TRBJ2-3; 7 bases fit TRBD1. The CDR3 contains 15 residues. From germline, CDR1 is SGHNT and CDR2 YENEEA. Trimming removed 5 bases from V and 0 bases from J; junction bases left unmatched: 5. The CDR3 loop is CASSPGTASTDTQYF. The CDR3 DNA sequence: TGTGCCAGCAGCCCCGGGACAGCCAGCACAGATACGCAGTATTTT.

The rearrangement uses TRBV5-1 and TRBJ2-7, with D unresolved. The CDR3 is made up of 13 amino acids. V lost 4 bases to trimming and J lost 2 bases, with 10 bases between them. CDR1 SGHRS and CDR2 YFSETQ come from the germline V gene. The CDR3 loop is CASSPPWAYEQYF. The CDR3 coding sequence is TGCGCCAGCAGCCCCCCGTGGGCCTACGAGCAGTACTTC.

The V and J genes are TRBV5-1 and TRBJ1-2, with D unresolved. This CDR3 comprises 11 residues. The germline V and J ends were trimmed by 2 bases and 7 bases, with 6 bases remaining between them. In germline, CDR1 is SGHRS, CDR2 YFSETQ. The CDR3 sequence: CASSFNGGYTF. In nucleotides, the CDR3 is TGCGCCAGCAGCTTCAATGGTGGCTACACCTTC.

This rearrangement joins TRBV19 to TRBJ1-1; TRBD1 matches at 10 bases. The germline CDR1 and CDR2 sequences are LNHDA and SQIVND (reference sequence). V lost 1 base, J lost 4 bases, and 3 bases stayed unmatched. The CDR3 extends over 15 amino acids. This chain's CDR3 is CASSIVGQGSTEAFF. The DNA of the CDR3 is TGTGCCAGTAGTATAGTGGGACAGGGGAGCACTGAAGCTTTCTTT.

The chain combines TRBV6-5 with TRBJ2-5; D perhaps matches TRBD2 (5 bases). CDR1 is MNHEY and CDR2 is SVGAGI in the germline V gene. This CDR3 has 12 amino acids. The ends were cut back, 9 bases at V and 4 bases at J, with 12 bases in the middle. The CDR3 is CASGLRGETQYF. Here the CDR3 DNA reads TGTGCCAGTGGCCTCCGGGGAGAGACCCAGTACTTC.

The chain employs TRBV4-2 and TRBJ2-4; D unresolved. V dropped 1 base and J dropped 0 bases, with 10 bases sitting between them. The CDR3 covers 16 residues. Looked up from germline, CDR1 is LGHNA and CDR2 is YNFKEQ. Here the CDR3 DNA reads TGTGCCAGCAGCCAAGGGGGATTACTAGCCAAAAACATTCAGTACTTC. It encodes CASSQGGLLAKNIQYF.

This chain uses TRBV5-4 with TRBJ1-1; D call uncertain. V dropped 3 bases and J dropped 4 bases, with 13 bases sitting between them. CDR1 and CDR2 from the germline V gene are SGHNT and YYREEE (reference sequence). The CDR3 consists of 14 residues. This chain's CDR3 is CASSSNGLGTEAFF. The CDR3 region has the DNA TGTGCCAGCAGCTCGAACGGGCTGGGCACTGAAGCTTTCTTT.

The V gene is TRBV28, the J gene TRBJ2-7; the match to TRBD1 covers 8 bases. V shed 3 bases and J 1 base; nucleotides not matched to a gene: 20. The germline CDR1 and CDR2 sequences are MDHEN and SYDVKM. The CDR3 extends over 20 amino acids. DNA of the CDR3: TGTGCCAGCAGTTTCACCTGGGGGACTGAGGGACAGGTCCTATCCTACGAGCAGTACTTC. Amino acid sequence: CASSFTWGTEGQVLSYEQYF.

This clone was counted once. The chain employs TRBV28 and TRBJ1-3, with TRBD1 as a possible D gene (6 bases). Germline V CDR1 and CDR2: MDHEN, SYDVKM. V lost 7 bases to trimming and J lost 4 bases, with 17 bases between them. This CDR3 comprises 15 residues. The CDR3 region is CASTPPGQGGNTIYF. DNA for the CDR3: TGTGCCAGCACCCCCCCGGGACAAGGAGGAAACACCATATATTTT.

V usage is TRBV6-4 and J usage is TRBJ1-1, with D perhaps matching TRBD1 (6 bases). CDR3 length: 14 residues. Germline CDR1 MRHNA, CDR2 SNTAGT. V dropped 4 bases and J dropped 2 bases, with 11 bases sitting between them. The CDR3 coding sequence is TGTGCCAGCAGTGCAACGGACAGCAACACTGAAGCTTTCTTT. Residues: CASSATDSNTEAFF.

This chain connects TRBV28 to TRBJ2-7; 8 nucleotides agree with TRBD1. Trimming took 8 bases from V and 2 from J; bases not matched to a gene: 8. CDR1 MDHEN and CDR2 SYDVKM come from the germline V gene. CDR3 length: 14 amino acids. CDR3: CASSRDRGPYEQYF. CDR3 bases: TGTGCCAGCTCCCGAGACAGGGGCCCCTACGAGCAGTACTTC.

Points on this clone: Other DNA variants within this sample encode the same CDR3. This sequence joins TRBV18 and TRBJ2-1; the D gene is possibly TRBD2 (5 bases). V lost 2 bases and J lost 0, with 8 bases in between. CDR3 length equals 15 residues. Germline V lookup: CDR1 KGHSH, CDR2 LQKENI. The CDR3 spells CASSPSGSSYNEQFF. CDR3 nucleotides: TGTGCCAGCTCACCATCGGGAAGCTCCTACAATGAGCAGTTCTTC.

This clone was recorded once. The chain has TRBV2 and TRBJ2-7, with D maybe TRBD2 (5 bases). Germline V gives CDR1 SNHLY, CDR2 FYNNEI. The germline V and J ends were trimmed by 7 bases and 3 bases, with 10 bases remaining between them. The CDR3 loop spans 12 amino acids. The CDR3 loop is CASKAGYYEQYF. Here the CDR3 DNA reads TGTGCCAGCAAGGCGGGCTACTACGAGCAGTACTTC.

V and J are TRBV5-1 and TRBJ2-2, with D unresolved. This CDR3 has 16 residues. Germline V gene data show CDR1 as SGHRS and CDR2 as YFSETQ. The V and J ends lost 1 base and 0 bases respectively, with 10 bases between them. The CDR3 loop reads CASSLTGRSNTGELFF. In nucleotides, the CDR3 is TGCGCCAGCAGCTTGACCGGGCGGTCGAACACCGGGGAGCTGTTTTTT. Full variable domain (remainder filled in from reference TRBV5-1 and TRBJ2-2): KAGVTQTPRYLIKTRGQQVTLSCSPISGHRSVSWYQQTPGQGLQFLFEYFSETQRNKGNFPGRFSGRQFSNSRSEMNVSTLELGDSALYLCASSLTGRSNTGELFFGEGSRLTVL.

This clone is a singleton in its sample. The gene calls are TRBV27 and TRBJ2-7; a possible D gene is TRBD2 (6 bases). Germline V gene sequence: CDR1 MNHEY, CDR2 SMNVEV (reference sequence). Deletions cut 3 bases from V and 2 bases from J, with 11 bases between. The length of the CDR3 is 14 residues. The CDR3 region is CASSFLATAYEQYF. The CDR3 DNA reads TGTGCCAGCAGTTTCCTAGCGACCGCCTACGAGCAGTACTTC.

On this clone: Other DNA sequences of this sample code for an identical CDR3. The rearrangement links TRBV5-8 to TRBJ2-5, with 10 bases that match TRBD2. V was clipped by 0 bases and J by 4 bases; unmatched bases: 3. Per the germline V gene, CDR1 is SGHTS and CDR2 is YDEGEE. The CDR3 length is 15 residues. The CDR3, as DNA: TGTGCCAGCAGCTTGGAGTTAGCGGGAGGAGAGACCCAGTACTTC. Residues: CASSLELAGGETQYF.

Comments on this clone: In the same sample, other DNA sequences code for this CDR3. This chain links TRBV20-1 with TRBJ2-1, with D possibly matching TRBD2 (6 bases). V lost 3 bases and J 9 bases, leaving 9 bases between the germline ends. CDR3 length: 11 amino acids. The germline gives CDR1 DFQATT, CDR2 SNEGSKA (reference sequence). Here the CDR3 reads CSASGRVEQFF. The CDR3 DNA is TGCAGTGCTAGCGGGAGAGTTGAGCAGTTCTTC.

The CDR3 sequence is CSVRATGNEQYF. The CDR3 DNA sequence: TGCAGCGTCCGTGCTACCGGGAACGAGCAGTACTTC. V is TRBV29-1 and J is TRBJ2-7, with TRBD2 as a possible D gene (5 bases). V was shortened by 6 bases and J by 5 bases, with 14 bases between the two germline ends. Germline lookup yields CDR1 SQVTM and CDR2 ANQGSEA. This CDR3 spans 12 amino acids.

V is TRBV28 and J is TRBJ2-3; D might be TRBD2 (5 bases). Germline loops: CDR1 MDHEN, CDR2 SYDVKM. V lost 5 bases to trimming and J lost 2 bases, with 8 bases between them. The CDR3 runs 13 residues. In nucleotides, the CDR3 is TGTGCCAGCAGTGGGAGTCACACAGATACGCAGTATTTT. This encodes CASSGSHTDTQYF.

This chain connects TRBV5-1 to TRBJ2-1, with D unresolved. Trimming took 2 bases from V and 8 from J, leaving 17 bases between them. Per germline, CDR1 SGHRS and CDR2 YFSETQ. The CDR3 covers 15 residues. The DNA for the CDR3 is TGCGCCAGCAGCTTTCTAGTGGGTGGCAGCGATGAGCAGTTCTTC. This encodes CASSFLVGGSDEQFF. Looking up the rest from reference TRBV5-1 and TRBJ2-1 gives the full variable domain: KAGVTQTPRYLIKTRGQQVTLSCSPISGHRSVSWYQQTPGQGLQFLFEYFSETQRNKGNFPGRFSGRQFSNSRSEMNVSTLELGDSALYLCASSFLVGGSDEQFFGPGTRLTVL.